This T cell receptor beta chain was sequenced during a study of blood T cell repertoires in COVID-19. CDR3 length: 15 amino acids. Looked up from germline, CDR1 is LNHDA and CDR2 is SQIVND (reference sequence). Note on this clone: At one end the junction does not follow the germline gene, possibly because of a read error.

As processed by the authors: Amplification with reference gene primers provided the estimates of nucleated cell counts. TCRdb's table, derived via immunoSEQ multiplex PCR, lists solely in-frame clones and lacks some. V and J calls and clone size are copied from that table; D and trimming were computed from the DNA. The sample holds approximately 290,000 clones, about nine tenths seen once. Sequenced: peripheral blood. This receptor was obtained from a woman in her twenties or thirties with COVID-19, enrolled during active disease. The V call is TRBV19, the J call TRBJ2-4; TRBD1 aligns across 10 bases. CDR3 DNA: TGTGTCAGTAGTATCCCTGGGACAGGGGTAAACATTCAGTACTTC. It codes for CVSSIPGTGVNIQYF.